Shown below are 9 T cell receptor beta chains from a single sample sequenced in a study of CD8+ T cells in alopecia areata. Sequencing templates came from extracted RNA that was reverse transcribed into cDNA. Data came from immunoSEQ multiplex PCR; TCRdb stores just in-frame clones and leaves some out. The sample gives around 290,000 clones, none seen only once, and the top ten clones hold about 1.1%. Sorting used CD4, CD8alpha, NKG2D, NKG2ACE and other markers on pooled cutaneous lymph node cells. Sequences were obtained from CD4+ T cells sorted from a lymph node. The receptors stem from a C3H/HeJ mouse with alopecia areata. The mouse strain carries the MHC haplotype H2-k.

Note on this clone: Mouse germline and gene names are used. The CDR3 DNA, read in part, is TGCACCTGCAGTCACAGGGGCGACACA. The encoded protein is CTCSHRGDT. In full, the CDR3 is CTCSHRGDTEVFF. J is TRBJ1-1 and V is TRBV1, with 7 bases matching TRBD1. The CDR3 extends 4 residues past the end of the read, so its final part is completed from the germline J gene. The trim removed 5 bases at V and 3 bases at J, leaving 3 bases unmatched. Germline CDR1 and CDR2: NSQYPW and LRSPGD (reference sequence). The CDR3 length is 13 residues.

This clone was counted only a few times. These gene names are mouse names. The DNA ends 4 residues before the CDR3 does, and the rest of the CDR3 is filled in from the germline J gene. This chain uses TRBV14 with TRBJ2-5, with 7 bases lining up with TRBD1. With V trimmed by 1 base and J by 3 bases, 2 bases remained unmatched. The CDR3 runs to 14 residues. CDR1 SGHDT and CDR2 FRDEAV come from the germline V gene. CDR3 DNA (partial): TGTGCCAGCAGTTTCGACAGGGTTCAAGAC. This codes for CASSFDRVQD. The CDR3, in full, reads CASSFDRVQDTQYF.

About this clone itself: Germline and genes here are mouse. Read coverage stops 4 residues before the CDR3 terminus; the germline J gene supplies the remainder. The chain couples TRBV29 to TRBJ2-7; tentatively, D is TRBD1 (6 bases). The CDR3 runs 12 residues. Germline V gene sequence: CDR1 MSHET, CDR2 SYDVDS. CDR3 DNA (partial): TGTGCTAGCAGCCGGGGACAATAT. Its protein is CASSRGQY. In full, the CDR3 reads CASSRGQYEQYF.

This clone was recorded a few times. The germline and genes are mouse ones. The read terminates 4 residues ahead of where the CDR3 ends, so the germline J gene completes it. The V call is TRBV19, the J call TRBJ1-2; a possible D gene is TRBD1 (6 bases). V dropped 1 base and J dropped 0 bases, with 10 bases sitting between them. This CDR3 has 15 residues. In germline, CDR1 is FNHDT, CDR2 SITEND (reference sequence). CDR3 bases read: TGTGCCAGCAGTATATCGGGACATGCAAACTCC. It codes for CASSISGHANS. The full CDR3 reads CASSISGHANSDYTF.

Comment on this clone: The germline and genes are mouse ones. The read gets to within 4 residues of the CDR3 end, and the germline J gene fills in the rest. V is TRBV13-1 and J is TRBJ2-3; possible D gene TRBD1, 6 bases. The CDR3 runs to 15 residues. CDR1 is NSHNY, CDR2 SYGAGN, per germline. Deletions cut 3 bases from V and 0 bases from J, with 11 bases between. The CDR3 protein is CASSADRSSAETLYF. Incomplete CDR3 DNA: TGTGCCAGCAGTGCGGACAGATCTAGTGCAGAA.

Of note for this clone: Genes and germline are mouse. The read stops 3 residues short of the end of the CDR3; the missing end is completed from the germline J gene. Other DNA sequences in the sample encode the same CDR3. The chain is built from TRBV19 and TRBJ1-6, with TRBD1 identical over 7 bases. TRBJ1-6 counts as an open reading frame of uncertain function. The V gene's germline CDR1 is FNHDT and CDR2 SITEND (reference sequence). CDR3 size: 14 residues. Germline trimming cut 5 bases from V and 4 bases from J; bases unmatched to any gene: 3. CDR3 bases read: TGTGCCAGCAGGCGGGGACAGTATAATTCGCCC. It encodes CASRRGQYNSP. The complete CDR3 sequence is CASRRGQYNSPLYF.

This clone was counted between two and nine times. Gene names and germline match the mouse. The DNA ends 4 residues before the CDR3 does, and the rest of the CDR3 is filled in from the germline J gene. The rearrangement links TRBV17 to TRBJ2-4; 13 nucleotides match TRBD2. Germline V gives CDR1 MNHDT, CDR2 YYDKIL. The CDR3 covers 16 residues. With V trimmed by 1 base and J by 3 bases, 1 base remained unmatched. The sequenced CDR3 bases are TGTGCTAGCAGTAGAGGGACTGGGGGGGCGCAAAAC. Protein: CASSRGTGGAQN. The full CDR3 sequence reads CASSRGTGGAQNTLYF.

A remark on this clone: Each gene name is a mouse one. The read falls 4 residues short of the CDR3 end, and the missing part is taken from the germline J gene. This chain joins TRBV13-1 and TRBJ1-1; 7 bases line up with TRBD1. The CDR3 is made up of 14 amino acids. Germline loops: CDR1 NSHNY, CDR2 SYGAGN. V was clipped by 2 bases and J by 3 bases; unmatched bases: 4. CDR3 bases read: TGTGCCAGCAGTGACGACAGGGATGACACA. It yields the protein CASSDDRDDT. The entire CDR3 reads CASSDDRDDTEVFF.

As regards this clone: The germline and genes are mouse ones. The read falls 4 residues short of the CDR3 end, and the missing part is taken from the germline J gene. Other nucleotide sequences in the sample specify the same CDR3. The chain is built from TRBV5 and TRBJ2-1, with 7 bases that match TRBD2. Losses at the gene ends were 0 bases for V and 3 bases for J; bases not matched to a gene: 2. The CDR3 runs to 15 residues. Looked up from germline, CDR1 is LGHNA and CDR2 is YNLKQL (reference sequence). CDR3 DNA, as far as it was read: TGTGCCAGCAGCCAAGATCTGGGGGTCTATGCT. Residues: CASSQDLGVYA. The whole CDR3 reads CASSQDLGVYAEQFF.